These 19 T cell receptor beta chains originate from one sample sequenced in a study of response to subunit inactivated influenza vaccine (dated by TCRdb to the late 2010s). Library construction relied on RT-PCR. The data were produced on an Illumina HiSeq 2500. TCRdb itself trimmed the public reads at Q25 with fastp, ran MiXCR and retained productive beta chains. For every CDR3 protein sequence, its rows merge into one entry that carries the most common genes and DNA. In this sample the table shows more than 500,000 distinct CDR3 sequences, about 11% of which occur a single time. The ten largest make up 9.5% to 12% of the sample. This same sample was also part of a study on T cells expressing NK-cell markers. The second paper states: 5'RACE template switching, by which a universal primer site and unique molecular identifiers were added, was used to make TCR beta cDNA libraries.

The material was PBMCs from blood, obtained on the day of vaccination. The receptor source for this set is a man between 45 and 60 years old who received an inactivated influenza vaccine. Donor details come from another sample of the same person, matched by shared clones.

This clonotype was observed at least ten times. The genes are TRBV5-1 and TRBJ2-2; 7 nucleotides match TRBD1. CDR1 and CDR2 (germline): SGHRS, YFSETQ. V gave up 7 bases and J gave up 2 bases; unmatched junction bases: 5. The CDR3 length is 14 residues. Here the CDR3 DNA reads TGCGCCAGCCAACGGGACAGCAACACCGGGGAGCTGTTTTTT. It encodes CASQRDSNTGELFF.

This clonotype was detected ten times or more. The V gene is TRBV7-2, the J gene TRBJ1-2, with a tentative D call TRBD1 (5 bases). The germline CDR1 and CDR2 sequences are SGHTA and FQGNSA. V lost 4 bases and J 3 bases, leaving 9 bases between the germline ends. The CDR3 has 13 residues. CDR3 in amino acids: CASSYPGDYGYTF. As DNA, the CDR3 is TGTGCCAGCAGCTACCCGGGGGACTATGGCTACACCTTC.

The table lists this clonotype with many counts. CDR3 sequence: CASSLEAINTGELFF. The CDR3 DNA sequence: TGCGCCAGCAGCTTGGAGGCGATCAACACCGGGGAGCTGTTTTTT. The chain combines TRBV5-1 with TRBJ2-2; D call uncertain. CDR3 size: 15 residues. Germline V gene data show CDR1 as SGHRS and CDR2 as YFSETQ. Trimming pared 0 bases from V and 2 bases from J, leaving 8 bases between.

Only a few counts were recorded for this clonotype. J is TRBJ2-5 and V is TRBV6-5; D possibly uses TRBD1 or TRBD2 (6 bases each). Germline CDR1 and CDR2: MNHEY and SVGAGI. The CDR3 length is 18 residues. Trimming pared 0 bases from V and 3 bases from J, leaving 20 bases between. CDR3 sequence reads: CASSYSWGVWRGEETQYF. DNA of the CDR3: TGTGCCAGCAGTTACTCATGGGGGGTTTGGAGGGGGGAAGAGACCCAGTACTTC.

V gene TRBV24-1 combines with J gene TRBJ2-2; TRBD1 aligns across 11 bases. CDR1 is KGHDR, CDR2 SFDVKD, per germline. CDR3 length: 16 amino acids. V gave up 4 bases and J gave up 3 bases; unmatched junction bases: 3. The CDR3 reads CATSDGTGGYTGELFF. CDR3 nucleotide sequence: TGTGCCACCAGTGACGGGACAGGGGGGTACACCGGGGAGCTGTTTTTT.

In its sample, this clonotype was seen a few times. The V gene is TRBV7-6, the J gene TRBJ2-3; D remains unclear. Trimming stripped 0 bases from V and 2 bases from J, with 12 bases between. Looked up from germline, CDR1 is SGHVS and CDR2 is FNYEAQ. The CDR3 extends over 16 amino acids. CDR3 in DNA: TGTGCCAGCAGCTTAGCCCCCAGGACCCTCACAGATACGCAGTATTTT. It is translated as CASSLAPRTLTDTQYF.

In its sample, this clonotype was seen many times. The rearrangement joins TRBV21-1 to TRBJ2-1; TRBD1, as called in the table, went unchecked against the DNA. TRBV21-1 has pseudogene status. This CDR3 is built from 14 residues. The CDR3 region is CASSKEEQESKLFF. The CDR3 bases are TGTGCCAGCAGCAAAGAGGAACAGGAGAGTAAATTGTTCTTC.

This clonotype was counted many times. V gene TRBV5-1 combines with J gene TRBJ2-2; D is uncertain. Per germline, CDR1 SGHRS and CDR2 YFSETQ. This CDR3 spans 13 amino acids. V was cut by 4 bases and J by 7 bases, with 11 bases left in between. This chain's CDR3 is CASSLDPHGELFF. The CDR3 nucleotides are TGCGCCAGCAGCCTCGATCCCCACGGGGAGCTGTTTTTT.

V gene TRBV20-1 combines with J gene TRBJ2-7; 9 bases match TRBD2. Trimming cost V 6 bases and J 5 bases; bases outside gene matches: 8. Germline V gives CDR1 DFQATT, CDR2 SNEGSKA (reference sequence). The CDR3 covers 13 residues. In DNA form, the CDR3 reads TGCAGTGCCCAGCGGGGGGCGCGCGACGAGCAGTACTTC. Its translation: CSAQRGARDEQYF.

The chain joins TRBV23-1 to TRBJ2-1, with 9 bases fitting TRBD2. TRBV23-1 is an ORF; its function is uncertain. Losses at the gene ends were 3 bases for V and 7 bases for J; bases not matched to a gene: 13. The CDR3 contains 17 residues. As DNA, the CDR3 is TGCGCCAGCAGTCACCCGGGAGGCGGGAGGGCTTCAAATGAGCAGTTCTTC. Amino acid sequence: CASSHPGGGRASNEQFF.

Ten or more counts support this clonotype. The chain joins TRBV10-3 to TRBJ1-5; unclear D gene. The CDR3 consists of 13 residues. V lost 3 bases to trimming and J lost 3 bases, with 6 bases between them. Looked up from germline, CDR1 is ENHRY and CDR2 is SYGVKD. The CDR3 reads CAISEVVNQPQHF. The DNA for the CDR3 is TGTGCCATCAGTGAAGTGGTCAATCAGCCCCAGCATTTT.

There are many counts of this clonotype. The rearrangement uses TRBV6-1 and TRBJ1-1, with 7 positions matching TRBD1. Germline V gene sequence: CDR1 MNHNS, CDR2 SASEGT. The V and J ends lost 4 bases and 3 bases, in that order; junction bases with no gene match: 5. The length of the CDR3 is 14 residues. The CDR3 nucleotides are TGTGCCAGCAGTGGACAGGGCGATCACACTGAAGCTTTCTTT. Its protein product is CASSGQGDHTEAFF.

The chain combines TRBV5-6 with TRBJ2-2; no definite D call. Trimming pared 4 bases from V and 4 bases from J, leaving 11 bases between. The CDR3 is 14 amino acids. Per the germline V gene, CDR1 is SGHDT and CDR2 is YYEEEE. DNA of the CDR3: TGTGCCAGCAGCCTGCCTGTCCTCACCGGGGAGCTGTTTTTT. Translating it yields CASSLPVLTGELFF.

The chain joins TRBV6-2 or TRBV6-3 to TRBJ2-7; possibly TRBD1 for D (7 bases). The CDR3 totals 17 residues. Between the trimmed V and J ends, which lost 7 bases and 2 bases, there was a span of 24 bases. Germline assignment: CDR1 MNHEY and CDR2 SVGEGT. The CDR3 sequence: CASTPPEAGGFTYEQYF. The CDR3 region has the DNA TGTGCCAGCACCCCCCCCGAGGCAGGGGGGTTTACCTACGAGCAGTACTTC.

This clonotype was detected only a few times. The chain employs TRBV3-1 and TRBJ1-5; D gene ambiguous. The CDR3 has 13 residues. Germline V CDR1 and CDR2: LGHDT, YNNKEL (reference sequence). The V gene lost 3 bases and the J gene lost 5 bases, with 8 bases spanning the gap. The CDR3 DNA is TGTGCCAGCAGCCAGCAGCAACATCAGCCCCAGCATTTT. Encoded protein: CASSQQQHQPQHF.

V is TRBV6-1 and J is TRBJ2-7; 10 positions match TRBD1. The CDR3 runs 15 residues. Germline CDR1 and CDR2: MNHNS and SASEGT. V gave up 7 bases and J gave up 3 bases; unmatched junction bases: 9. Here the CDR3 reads CASNPGTGVHYEQYF. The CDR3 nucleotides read TGTGCCAGCAACCCCGGGACAGGGGTACACTACGAGCAGTACTTC.

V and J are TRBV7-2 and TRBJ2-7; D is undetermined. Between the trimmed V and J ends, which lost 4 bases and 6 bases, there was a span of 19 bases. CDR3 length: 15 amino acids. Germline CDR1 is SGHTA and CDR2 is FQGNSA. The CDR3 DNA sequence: TGTGCCAGCAGCTCATGGGCCGGTGGGGAAAGCGAGCAGTACTTC. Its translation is CASSSWAGGESEQYF.

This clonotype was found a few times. This chain's CDR3 is CASSWDRDRVTGEQYF. The CDR3 DNA sequence: TGTGCCAGCAGCTGGGACCGGGACAGGGTCACTGGCGAGCAGTACTTC. The chain carries TRBV7-9 and TRBJ2-7, with 9 bases matching TRBD1. V lost 4 bases, J lost 6 bases, and 13 bases stayed unmatched. The CDR3 spans 16 residues. Per germline, CDR1 SEHNR and CDR2 FQNEAQ (reference sequence). The whole variable domain, filled in from reference TRBV7-9 and TRBJ2-7, reads DTGVSQNPRHKITKRGQNVTFRCDPISEHNRLYWYRQTLGQGPEFLTYFQNEAQLEKSRLLSDRFSAERPKGSFSTLEIQRTEQGDSAMYLCASSWDRDRVTGEQYFGPGTRLTVT.

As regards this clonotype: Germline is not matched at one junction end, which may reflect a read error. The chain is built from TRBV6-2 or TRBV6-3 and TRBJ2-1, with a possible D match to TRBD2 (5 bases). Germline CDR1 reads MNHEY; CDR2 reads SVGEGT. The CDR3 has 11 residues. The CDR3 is CASTDYDEQFF. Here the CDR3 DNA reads TGTGCCAGCACCGACTACGATGAGCAGTTCTTC.